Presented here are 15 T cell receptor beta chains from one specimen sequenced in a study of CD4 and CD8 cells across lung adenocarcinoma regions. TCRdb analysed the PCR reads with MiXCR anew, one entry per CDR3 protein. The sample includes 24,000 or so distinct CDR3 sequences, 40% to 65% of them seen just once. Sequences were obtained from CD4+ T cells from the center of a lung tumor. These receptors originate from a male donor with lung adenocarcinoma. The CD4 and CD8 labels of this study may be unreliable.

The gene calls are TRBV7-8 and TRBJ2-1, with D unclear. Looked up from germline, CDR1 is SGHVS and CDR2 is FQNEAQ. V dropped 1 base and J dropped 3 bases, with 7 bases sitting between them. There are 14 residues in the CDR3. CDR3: CASSLVLSYNEQFF. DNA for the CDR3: TGTGCCAGCAGCTTAGTTCTCAGCTACAATGAGCAGTTCTTC.

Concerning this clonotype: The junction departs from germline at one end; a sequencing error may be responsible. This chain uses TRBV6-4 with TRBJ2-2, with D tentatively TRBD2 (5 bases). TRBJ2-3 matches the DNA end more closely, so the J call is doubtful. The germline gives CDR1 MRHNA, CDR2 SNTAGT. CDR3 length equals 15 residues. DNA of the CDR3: TGTGCCAGCGGACTCCAGTCCGTGAGTACAGATGCGCAGTATTTT. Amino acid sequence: CASGLQSVSTDAQYF.

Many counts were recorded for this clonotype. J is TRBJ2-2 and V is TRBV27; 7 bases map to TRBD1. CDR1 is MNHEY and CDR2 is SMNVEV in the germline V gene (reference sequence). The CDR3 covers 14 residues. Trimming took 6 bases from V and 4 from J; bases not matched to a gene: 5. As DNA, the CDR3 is TGTGCCAGCAGCCCTTACAGGGGCACCGGGGAGCTGTTTTTT. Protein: CASSPYRGTGELFF.

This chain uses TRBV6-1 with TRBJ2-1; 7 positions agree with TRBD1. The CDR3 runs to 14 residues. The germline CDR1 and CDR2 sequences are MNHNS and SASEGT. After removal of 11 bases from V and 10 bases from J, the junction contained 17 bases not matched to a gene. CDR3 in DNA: TGTGCCGCCACCAGGGACAGCGACTTCTACGAGCAGTTCTTC. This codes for CAATRDSDFYEQFF.

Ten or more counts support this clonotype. The CDR3 region has the DNA TGTGCCAGCAGCTTAAACCCAGGGCTCCAAGAGACCCAGTACTTC. Translating it yields CASSLNPGLQETQYF. The gene calls are TRBV6-5 and TRBJ2-5, with D possibly being TRBD1 (5 bases). Per germline, CDR1 MNHEY and CDR2 SVGAGI. V was trimmed by 6 bases and J by 1 base, leaving 15 bases between them. The CDR3 sequence is 15 residues long.

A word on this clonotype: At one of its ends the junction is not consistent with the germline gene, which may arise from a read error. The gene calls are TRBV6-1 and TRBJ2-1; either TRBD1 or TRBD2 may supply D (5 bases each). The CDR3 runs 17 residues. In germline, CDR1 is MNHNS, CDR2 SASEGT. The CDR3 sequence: CASSELHGDESKNAQYF. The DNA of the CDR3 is TGTGCCAGCAGTGAACTTCATGGGGACGAGAGCAAAAATGCGCAGTACTTT.

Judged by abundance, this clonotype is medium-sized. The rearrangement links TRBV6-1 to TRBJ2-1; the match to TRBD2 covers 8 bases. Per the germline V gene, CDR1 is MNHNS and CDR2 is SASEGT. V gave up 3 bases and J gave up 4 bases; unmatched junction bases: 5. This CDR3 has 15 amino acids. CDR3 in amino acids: CASSDQGLVYNEQFF. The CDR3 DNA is TGTGCCAGCAGTGATCAGGGACTAGTATACAATGAGCAGTTCTTC.

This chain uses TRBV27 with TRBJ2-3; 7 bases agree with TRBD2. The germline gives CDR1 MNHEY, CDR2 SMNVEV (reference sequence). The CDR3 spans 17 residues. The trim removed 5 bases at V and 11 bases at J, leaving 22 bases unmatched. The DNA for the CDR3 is TGTGCCAGCAGTCCTGGCCGACTAGCTTGTGCCAAAAACATGCAGTATTTT. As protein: CASSPGRLACAKNMQYF.

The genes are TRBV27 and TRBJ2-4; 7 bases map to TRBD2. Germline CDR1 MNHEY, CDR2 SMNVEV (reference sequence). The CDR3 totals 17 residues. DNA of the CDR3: TGTGGTTGCTTAGCGGGTCCCGCAGGCCTTGCCAAAAACACCCAGTACTTC. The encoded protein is CGCLAGPAGLAKNTQYF.

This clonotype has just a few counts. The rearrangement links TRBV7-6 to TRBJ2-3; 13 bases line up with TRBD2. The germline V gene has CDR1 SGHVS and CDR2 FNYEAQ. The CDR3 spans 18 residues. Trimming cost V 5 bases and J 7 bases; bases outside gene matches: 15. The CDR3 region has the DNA TGTGCCAGCAGCCCTCGTCGGACTAGCGGGGGTGAAACGAATACGCAGTATTTT. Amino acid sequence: CASSPRRTSGGETNTQYF.

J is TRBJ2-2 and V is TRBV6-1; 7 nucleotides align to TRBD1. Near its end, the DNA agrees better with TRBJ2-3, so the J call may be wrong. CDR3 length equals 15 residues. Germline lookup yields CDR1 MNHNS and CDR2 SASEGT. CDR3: CVRRLQAVSTGAQYF. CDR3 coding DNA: TGTGTCAGGAGACTCCAGGCTGTGAGCACAGGGGCGCAGTATTTT.

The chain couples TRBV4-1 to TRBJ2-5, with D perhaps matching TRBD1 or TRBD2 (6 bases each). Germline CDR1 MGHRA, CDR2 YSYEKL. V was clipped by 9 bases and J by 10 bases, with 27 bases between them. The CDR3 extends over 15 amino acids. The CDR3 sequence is CARGHGGGTKDIQYF. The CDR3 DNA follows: TGCGCCAGGGGGCACGGGGGCGGGACCAAAGACATCCAGTACTTC.

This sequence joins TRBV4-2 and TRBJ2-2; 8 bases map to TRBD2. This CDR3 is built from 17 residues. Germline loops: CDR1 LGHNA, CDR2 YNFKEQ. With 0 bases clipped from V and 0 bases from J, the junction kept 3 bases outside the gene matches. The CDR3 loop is CASSQDGGLANTGELFF. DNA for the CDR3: TGTGCCAGCAGCCAAGATGGGGGACTAGCGAACACCGGGGAGCTGTTTTTT.

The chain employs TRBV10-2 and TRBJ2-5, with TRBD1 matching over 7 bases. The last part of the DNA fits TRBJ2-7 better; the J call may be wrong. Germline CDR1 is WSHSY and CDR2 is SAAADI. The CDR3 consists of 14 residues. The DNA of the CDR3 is TGCGCCAGCAGCGGGACAGATGGGAACTACGAGCAGTACTTC. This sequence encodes CASSGTDGNYEQYF.

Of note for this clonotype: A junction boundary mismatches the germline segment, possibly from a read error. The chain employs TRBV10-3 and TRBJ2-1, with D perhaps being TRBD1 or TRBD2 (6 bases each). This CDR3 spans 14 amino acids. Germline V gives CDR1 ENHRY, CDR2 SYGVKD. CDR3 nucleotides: TGTGCGGGGGTCGGGGGCGGTGAGGAAGATACCCAGTATTTC. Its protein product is CAGVGGGEEDTQYF.